Each of the 25 T cell receptor beta chains below was sequenced from the same sample in a study of T-cell memory formation after mild COVID-19. Each CDR3 protein gets one entry after TCRdb re-called the 5' RACE reads with MiXCR. The repertoire holds fewer than 500,000 distinct CDR3 sequences, with 20% to 25% as singletons. The sample was PBMCs or a T cell subset sorted from them (not recorded which). The receptors stem from an adult woman who had mild COVID-19 (a few samples of this study predate the infection). Cell type and time point are not known.

The chain carries TRBV20-1 and TRBJ2-7; 7 bases agree with TRBD1. The germline V gene has CDR1 DFQATT and CDR2 SNEGSKA (reference sequence). The CDR3 is 14 amino acids. V lost 6 bases, J lost 2 bases, and 10 bases stayed unmatched. The CDR3 nucleotides are TGCAGTGCAACCCAGACAGGGTTAGCCTACGAGCAGTACTTC. Translating gives CSATQTGLAYEQYF.

The rearrangement joins TRBV4-2 to TRBJ2-7; TRBD2 is a possible D gene (5 bases). The germline CDR1 and CDR2 sequences are LGHNA and YNFKEQ. The CDR3 loop spans 16 amino acids. Trimming pared 0 bases from V and 4 bases from J, leaving 16 bases between. This CDR3 reads CASSQDLALVAYEQYF. CDR3 coding DNA: TGTGCCAGCAGCCAAGATCTAGCACTAGTCGCGTACGAGCAGTACTTC.

This clonotype has ten or more counts. This chain joins TRBV7-2 and TRBJ1-1; TRBD1 is a possible D gene (5 bases). Germline assignment: CDR1 SGHTA and CDR2 FQGNSA. The CDR3 contains 13 residues. Trimming removed 2 bases from V and 5 bases from J, with 9 bases in between. CDR3 DNA sequence: TGTGCCAGCAGCTTAACAGGACGAACTGAAGCTTTCTTT. Its translation is CASSLTGRTEAFF.

The chain employs TRBV5-6 and TRBJ1-1, with D maybe TRBD1 (6 bases). Trimming took off 1 base at V and 6 bases at J, with 13 bases between the two ends. The CDR3 is 14 residues long. CDR1 is SGHDT, CDR2 YYEEEE, per germline. Here the CDR3 reads CASSLTYRDAEAFF. In nucleotides, the CDR3 is TGTGCCAGCAGCTTGACGTACAGGGACGCTGAAGCTTTCTTT.

This rearrangement joins TRBV9 to TRBJ2-5; no clear D. This CDR3 region has 15 residues. The V end lost 0 bases, the J end lost 4 bases, and 13 bases lay between the germline ends. Per the germline V gene, CDR1 is SGDLS and CDR2 is YYNGEE. The CDR3 here is CASSVGRVEAETQYF. As DNA, the CDR3 is TGTGCCAGCAGCGTAGGAAGGGTGGAAGCAGAGACCCAGTACTTC.

The gene calls are TRBV7-6 and TRBJ2-6; no firm D call. CDR3 length: 16 residues. V was shortened by 4 bases and J by 0 bases, with 10 bases between the two germline ends. The V gene's germline CDR1 is SGHVS and CDR2 FNYEAQ. DNA of the CDR3: TGTGCCAGCAGCTCCCGGTTGGACTCTGGGGCCAACGTCCTGACTTTC. It codes for CASSSRLDSGANVLTF. The full variable domain, its missing parts supplied by reference TRBV7-6 and TRBJ2-6, is GAGVSQSPRYKVTKRGQDVALRCDPISGHVSLYWYRQALGQGPEFLTYFNYEAQQDKSGLPNDRFSAERPEGSISTLTIQRTEQRDSAMYRCASSSRLDSGANVLTFGAGSRLTVL.

The CDR3 loop reads CASSKGRTGGLGEQYF. CDR3 coding DNA: TGTGCCAGCAGCAAGGGCCGGACAGGAGGGCTTGGAGAGCAGTACTTC. The chain links TRBV5-4 to TRBJ2-7; TRBD1 is a possible D gene (7 bases). Germline assignment: CDR1 SGHNT and CDR2 YYREEE (reference sequence). This CDR3 comprises 16 residues. Trimming removed 4 bases at V and 7 bases at J, with 24 bases between.

The V call is TRBV7-3, the J call TRBJ2-5, with D possibly being TRBD2 (6 bases). Trimming pared 3 bases from V and 0 bases from J, leaving 11 bases between. The CDR3 is made up of 15 amino acids. CDR1 is SGHTA, CDR2 FQGTGA, per germline. The CDR3 sequence is CASSFGAGHQETQYF. The CDR3 bases are TGTGCCAGCAGCTTCGGGGCGGGGCACCAAGAGACCCAGTACTTC.

This clonotype was counted a few times. The chain has TRBV7-9 and TRBJ2-7; 8 positions match TRBD1. CDR3 length: 14 amino acids. Germline V gene sequence: CDR1 SEHNR, CDR2 FQNEAQ (reference sequence). J gave up 4 bases and V 5 bases, and 7 bases lay outside the gene matches. The CDR3 sequence: CASSPTGQDYEQYF. CDR3 nucleotide sequence: TGTGCCAGCAGCCCAACGGGACAGGATTACGAGCAGTACTTC.

This clonotype appeared a few times. The gene calls are TRBV4-3 and TRBJ1-2; 8 nucleotides align to TRBD1. With V trimmed by 0 bases and J by 8 bases, 11 bases remained unmatched. The germline gives CDR1 LGHNA, CDR2 YSLEER. This CDR3 is built from 16 residues. CDR3 amino acids: CASSQDGDDRGNGYTF. The CDR3 DNA sequence: TGCGCCAGCAGCCAAGATGGGGACGACAGGGGTAACGGCTACACCTTC.

This clonotype showed up just a few times. This chain joins TRBV12-3 or TRBV12-4 and TRBJ2-5; TRBD2 matches at 12 bases. V lost 6 bases to trimming and J lost 4 bases; unmatched junction nucleotides: 15. CDR3 length: 18 amino acids. The CDR3 sequence is CASSRPVLAGGRGETQYF. Here the CDR3 DNA reads TGTGCCAGCAGCCGGCCCGTTCTAGCGGGAGGGCGGGGAGAGACCCAGTACTTC.

CDR3 in DNA: TGTGCCAGCTCAAGCTCAGGGACCGCAATCAATTCACCCCTCCACTTT. Its protein is CASSSSGTAINSPLHF. This sequence joins TRBV18 and TRBJ1-6, with TRBD1 as a possible D gene (5 bases). Germline loops: CDR1 KGHSH, CDR2 LQKENI. Trimming left V 5 bases short and J 7 bases short, with 18 bases between. The CDR3 totals 16 residues.

The chain has TRBV12-3 or TRBV12-4 and TRBJ2-5; D unclear. V dropped 1 base and J dropped 8 bases, with 14 bases sitting between them. The CDR3 has 14 residues. The CDR3 sequence: CASSLEVATTTQYF. The DNA of the CDR3 is TGTGCCAGCAGTTTAGAGGTCGCAACCACCACCCAGTACTTC.

A few counts support this clonotype. This chain joins TRBV5-1 and TRBJ1-5, with a possible D match to TRBD1 (5 bases). The germline V and J ends were trimmed by 0 bases and 3 bases, with 10 bases remaining between them. The CDR3 length is 15 residues. Germline assignment: CDR1 SGHRS and CDR2 YFSETQ. The CDR3 protein is CASSLDSGYNQPQHF. The CDR3 bases are TGCGCCAGCAGCTTGGACTCAGGGTACAATCAGCCCCAGCATTTT.

This clonotype was counted at least ten times. J is TRBJ2-3 and V is TRBV5-1; 10 bases fit TRBD2. The V gene's germline CDR1 is SGHRS and CDR2 YFSETQ. The length of the CDR3 is 15 residues. The ends lost 4 bases at V and 3 bases at J; junction bases unmatched: 5. CDR3 bases: TGCGCCAGCAGCCCCGGGGGACTAGCGACAGATACGCAGTATTTT. It is translated as CASSPGGLATDTQYF.

This clonotype has a handful of counts. The J gene is TRBJ1-5, the V gene TRBV5-1, with 10 bases fitting TRBD1. Unmatched junction bases numbered 3, after V lost 4 bases and J lost 5 bases. Germline values: CDR1 SGHRS, CDR2 YFSETQ. The CDR3 runs 14 residues. CDR3: CASSDGQGDQPQHF. Written as DNA, the CDR3 is TGCGCCAGCAGCGACGGACAGGGGGATCAGCCCCAGCATTTT.

This clonotype was observed a handful of times. This chain connects TRBV4-1 to TRBJ2-5; 8 bases line up with TRBD2. Germline V gene data show CDR1 as MGHRA and CDR2 as YSYEKL. Trimming removed 2 bases from V and 5 bases from J; junction bases left unmatched: 16. This CDR3 is built from 18 residues. CDR3 in DNA: TGCGCCAGCAGCCAATCTCCGGGGGTAGCGGGGCGCCGGGAGACCCAGTACTTC. Protein product: CASSQSPGVAGRRETQYF.

This clonotype was recorded a few times. The V and J genes are TRBV6-6 and TRBJ2-7, with D possibly being TRBD2 (5 bases). The CDR3 has 13 residues. V gave up 3 bases and J gave up 3 bases, with 9 bases separating them. Germline V lookup: CDR1 MNHNY, CDR2 SVGAGI (reference sequence). The DNA of the CDR3 is TGTGCCAGCAGTTATGGCGGGTTCTACGAGCAGTACTTC. Translation: CASSYGGFYEQYF.

This clonotype was counted only a few times. The genes are TRBV7-9 and TRBJ1-5; 7 bases are shared with TRBD1. V shed 5 bases and J 1 base; nucleotides not matched to a gene: 11. The CDR3 runs 17 residues. Germline CDR1 SEHNR, CDR2 FQNEAQ (reference sequence). The CDR3 coding sequence is TGTGCCAGCAGCCTATTGACAGGGCCCGGGAGCAATCAGCCCCAGCATTTT. Its translation is CASSLLTGPGSNQPQHF.

This clonotype occurred many times. The genes are TRBV11-2 and TRBJ1-1; 7 bases agree with TRBD1. The CDR3 runs to 15 residues. From germline, CDR1 is SGHAT and CDR2 FQNNGV. The ends lost 6 bases at V and 5 bases at J; junction bases unmatched: 12. The CDR3 DNA reads as TGTGCCAGCAGTCATAATTCAGGGGGAAAGACTGAAGCTTTCTTT. This translates into CASSHNSGGKTEAFF.

V is TRBV7-9 and J is TRBJ1-1; perhaps TRBD1 as D (6 bases). V lost 0 bases, J lost 3 bases, and 11 bases lay in between. The length of the CDR3 is 15 residues. From germline, CDR1 is SEHNR and CDR2 FQNEAQ (reference sequence). Here the CDR3 reads CASSLAPRGDTEAFF. DNA for the CDR3: TGTGCCAGCAGCTTAGCGCCCAGGGGAGACACTGAAGCTTTCTTT.

This chain joins TRBV7-9 and TRBJ2-5, with D hard to call. The CDR3 length is 12 residues. CDR1 SEHNR and CDR2 FQNEAQ come from the germline V gene (reference sequence). V gave up 1 base and J gave up 4 bases, with 4 bases separating them. As DNA, the CDR3 is TGTGCCAGCAGCTTAGAGGTAGAGACCCAGTACTTC. Its protein is CASSLEVETQYF.

This clonotype showed up just a few times. The chain joins TRBV7-8 to TRBJ2-2; no firm D call. This CDR3 comprises 13 residues. Germline V CDR1 and CDR2: SGHVS, FQNEAQ. V dropped 6 bases and J dropped 0 bases, with 5 bases sitting between them. CDR3 amino acids: CASRDANTGELFF. Here the CDR3 DNA reads TGTGCCAGCAGAGACGCGAACACCGGGGAGCTGTTTTTT.

J is TRBJ2-7 and V is TRBV27; tentatively, D is TRBD2 (6 bases). Germline V gene sequence: CDR1 MNHEY, CDR2 SMNVEV (reference sequence). Trimming stripped 6 bases from V and 5 bases from J, with 17 bases between. The CDR3 has 14 amino acids. DNA for the CDR3: TGTGCCAGCAGCTCCGTCCGGGAGCTCCACGAGCAGTACTTC. Translating gives CASSSVRELHEQYF.

The V and J genes are TRBV7-3 and TRBJ2-2; TRBD2 agrees at 8 bases. Germline CDR1 reads SGHTA; CDR2 reads FQGTGA. J was trimmed by 7 bases and V by 5 bases; bases with no gene match: 15. The CDR3 is 17 residues long. The CDR3 DNA sequence: TGTGCCAGCAGCCCAATCCCCGGGACTAGTAAAGACGGGGAGCTGTTTTTT. Its translation is CASSPIPGTSKDGELFF.